This T cell receptor (beta chain) was retrieved from a study of blood T cell repertoires in COVID-19. Overall study: The study drew acute and convalescent COVID-19 samples from the United States, Italy and Spain. Sample material is recorded as cDNA or gDNA derived from T cells, B-cell-depleted T cells, or PBMCs.

Per the study methods: Reference gene primer amplification in the assay estimated nucleated cell counts. The assay was immunoSEQ multiplex PCR, and TCRdb's table has in-frame clones only and misses some. V, J and clone size derive from that table, while D and trimming were established from the DNA sequence. The sample has 350,000 to 550,000 clones, around 87% seen once. In regard to this clone: Other DNA variants within this sample encode the same CDR3.

The study recruited people aged about 18 to 89 years across 24 US areas. CDR3 length: 13 residues. V was pared by 1 base and J by 2 bases, with 6 bases between. Germline values: CDR1 SGDLS, CDR2 YYNGEE. The receptor comes from a man aged 30 to 45 who had recovered from COVID-19. V is TRBV9 and J is TRBJ1-1; D unclear. What was sequenced was PBMCs or T cells enriched from blood (not recorded which). The CDR3 protein is CASSVIQNTEAFF. The CDR3 DNA sequence: TGTGCCAGCAGCGTAATTCAAAACACTGAAGCTTTCTTT. Supplemented by reference TRBV9 and TRBJ1-1, the full variable domain reads DSGVTQTPKHLITATGQRVTLRCSPRSGDLSVYWYQQSLDQGLQFLIQYYNGEERAKGNILERFSAQQFPDLHSELNLSSLELGDSALYFCASSVIQNTEAFFGQGTRLTVV.